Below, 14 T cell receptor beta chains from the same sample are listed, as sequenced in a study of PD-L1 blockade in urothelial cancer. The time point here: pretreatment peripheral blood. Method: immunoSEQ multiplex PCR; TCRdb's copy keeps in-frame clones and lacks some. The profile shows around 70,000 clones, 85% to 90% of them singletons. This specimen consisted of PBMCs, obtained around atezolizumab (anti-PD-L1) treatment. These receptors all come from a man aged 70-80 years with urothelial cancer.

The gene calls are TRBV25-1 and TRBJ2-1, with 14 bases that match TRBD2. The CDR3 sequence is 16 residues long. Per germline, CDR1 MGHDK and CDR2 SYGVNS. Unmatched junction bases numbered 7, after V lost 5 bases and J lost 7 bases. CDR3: CASSKPGTSGRNEQFF. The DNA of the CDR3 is TGTGCCAGCAGTAAACCCGGGACTAGCGGGAGAAATGAGCAGTTCTTC.

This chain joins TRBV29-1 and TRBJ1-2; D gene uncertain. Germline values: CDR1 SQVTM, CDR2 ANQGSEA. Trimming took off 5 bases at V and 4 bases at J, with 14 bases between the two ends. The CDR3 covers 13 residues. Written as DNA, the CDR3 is TGCAGCGTTTTCGACCAACGGGGCTATGGCTACACCTTC. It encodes CSVFDQRGYGYTF.

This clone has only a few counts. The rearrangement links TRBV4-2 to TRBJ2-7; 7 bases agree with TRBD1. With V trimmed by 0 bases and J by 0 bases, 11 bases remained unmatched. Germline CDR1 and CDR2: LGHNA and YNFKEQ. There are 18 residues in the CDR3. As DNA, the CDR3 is TGTGCCAGCAGCCAAGATTCCCGTCTCGACAGGGTCTCCTACGAGCAGTACTTC. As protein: CASSQDSRLDRVSYEQYF.

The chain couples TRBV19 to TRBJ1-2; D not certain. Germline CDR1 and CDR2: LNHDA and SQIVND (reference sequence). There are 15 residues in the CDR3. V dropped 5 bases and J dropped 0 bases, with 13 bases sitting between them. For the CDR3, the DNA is TGTGCCAGTAGTGCTCCATTGAGGGCTAACTATGGCTACACCTTC. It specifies CASSAPLRANYGYTF.

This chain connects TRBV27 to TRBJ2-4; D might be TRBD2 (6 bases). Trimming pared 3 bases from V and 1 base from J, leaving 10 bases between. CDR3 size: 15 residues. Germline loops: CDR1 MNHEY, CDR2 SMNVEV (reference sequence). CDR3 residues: CASSLGGRAKNIQYF. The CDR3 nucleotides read TGTGCCAGCAGTTTGGGGGGTAGGGCCAAAAACATTCAGTACTTC.

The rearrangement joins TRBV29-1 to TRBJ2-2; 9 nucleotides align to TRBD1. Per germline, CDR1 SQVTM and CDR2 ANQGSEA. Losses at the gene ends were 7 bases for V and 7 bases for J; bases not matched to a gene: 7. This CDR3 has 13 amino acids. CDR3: CSENRGLSGELFF. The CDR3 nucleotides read TGCAGCGAAAACAGGGGGCTTAGCGGGGAGCTGTTTTTT.

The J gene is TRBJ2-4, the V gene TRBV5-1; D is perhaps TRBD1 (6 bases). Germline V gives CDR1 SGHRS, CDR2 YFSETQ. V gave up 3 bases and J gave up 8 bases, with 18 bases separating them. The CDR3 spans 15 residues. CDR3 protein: CASSSQGFRGDIQYF. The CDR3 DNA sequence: TGCGCCAGCAGCTCACAGGGTTTTCGTGGTGACATTCAGTACTTC.

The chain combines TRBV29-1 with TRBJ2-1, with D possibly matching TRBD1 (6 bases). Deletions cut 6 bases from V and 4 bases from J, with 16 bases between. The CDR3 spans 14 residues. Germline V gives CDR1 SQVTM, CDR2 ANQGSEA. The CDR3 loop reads CSVTTGYDYNEQFF. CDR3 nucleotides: TGCAGCGTAACCACAGGGTATGATTACAATGAGCAGTTCTTC.

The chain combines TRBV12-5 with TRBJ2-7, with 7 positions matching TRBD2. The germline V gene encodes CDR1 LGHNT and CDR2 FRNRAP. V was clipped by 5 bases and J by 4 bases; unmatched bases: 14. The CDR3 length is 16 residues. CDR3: CASGPLAGGMGYEQYF. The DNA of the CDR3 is TGTGCTAGTGGTCCTTTAGCGGGTGGGATGGGGTACGAGCAGTACTTC.

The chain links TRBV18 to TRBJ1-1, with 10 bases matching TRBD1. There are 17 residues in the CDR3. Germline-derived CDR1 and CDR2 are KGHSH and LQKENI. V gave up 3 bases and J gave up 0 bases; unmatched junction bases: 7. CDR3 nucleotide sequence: TGTGCCAGCTCACCCCCGGGACAGGGGCGGTTGAACACTGAAGCTTTCTTT. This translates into CASSPPGQGRLNTEAFF.

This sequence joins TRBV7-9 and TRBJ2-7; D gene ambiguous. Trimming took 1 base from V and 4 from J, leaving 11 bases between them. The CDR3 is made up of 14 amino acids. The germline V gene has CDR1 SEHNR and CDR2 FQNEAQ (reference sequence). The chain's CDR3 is CASSLGPPTYEQYF. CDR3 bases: TGTGCCAGCAGCTTAGGGCCCCCCACGTACGAGCAGTACTTC.

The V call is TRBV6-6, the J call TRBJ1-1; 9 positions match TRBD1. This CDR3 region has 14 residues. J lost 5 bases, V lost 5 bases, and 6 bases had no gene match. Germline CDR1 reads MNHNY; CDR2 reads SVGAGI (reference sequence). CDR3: CASSVTGGSTEAFF. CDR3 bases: TGTGCCAGCAGTGTGACAGGGGGATCGACTGAAGCTTTCTTT.

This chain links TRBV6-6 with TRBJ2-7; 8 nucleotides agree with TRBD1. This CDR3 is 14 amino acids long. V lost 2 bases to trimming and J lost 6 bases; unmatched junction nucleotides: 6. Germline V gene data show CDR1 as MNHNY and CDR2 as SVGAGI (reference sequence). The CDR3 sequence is CASSYAGQGSEQYF. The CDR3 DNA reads TGTGCCAGCAGTTACGCCGGACAGGGAAGCGAGCAGTACTTC.

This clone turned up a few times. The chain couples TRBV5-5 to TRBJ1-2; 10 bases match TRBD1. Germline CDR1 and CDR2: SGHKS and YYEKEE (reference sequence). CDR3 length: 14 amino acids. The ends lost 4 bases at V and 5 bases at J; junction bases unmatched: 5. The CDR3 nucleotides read TGTGCCAGCAGCAGACAGGGGGCAGGTTATGGCTACACCTTC. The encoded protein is CASSRQGAGYGYTF. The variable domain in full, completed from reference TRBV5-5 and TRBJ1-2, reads DAGVTQSPTHLIKTRGQQVTLRCSPISGHKSVSWYQQVLGQGPQFIFQYYEKEERGRGNFPDRFSARQFPNYSSELNVNALLLGDSALYLCASSRQGAGYGYTFGSGTRLTVV.